This T cell receptor beta chain was identified during a study of cytomegalovirus exposure and HLA in healthy donors. V was pared by 4 bases and J by 9 bases, with 11 bases of the junction left unmatched. Germline V lookup: CDR1 SGHRS, CDR2 YFSETQ. There are 15 residues in the CDR3. Profiling relied on immunoSEQ multiplex PCR, and the TCRdb table lists in-frame clones only, not all of them. The top ten hold around 0.34% of the sample, which has around 250,000 clones, around 87% seen once. Study-wide results and limits: In vitro data verified three CMV-associated chains as specific for CMV antigens. In a later analysis, first-cohort TCR clusters were found to tend to co-occur in the 120 validation repertoires.

To note about this clone: The antigen is unknown.

Sequencing input: PBMCs. This clonotype was obtained from a young woman in good health and CMV-seronegative. This rearrangement joins TRBV5-1 to TRBJ2-1, with TRBD2 matching 9 bases. Here the CDR3 reads CASSPPGGGAVEQFF. The CDR3 DNA reads as TGCGCCAGCAGCCCACCTGGCGGGGGGGCTGTTGAGCAGTTCTTC.